This TCR beta chain was sequenced during a study of blood T cell repertoires in COVID-19. Study summary: Material from acute and convalescent COVID-19 was sourced from the United States, Italy and Spain. Nucleic acid was either cDNA or gDNA, and it came from T cells, B-cell-depleted T cells, or PBMCs.

Per the authors' pipeline: Amplification with reference gene primers provided the estimates of nucleated cell counts. Here immunoSEQ multiplex PCR was the method, and the copy in TCRdb shows in-frame clones only, minus some. V, J and clone size derive from that table, while D and trimming were established from the DNA sequence. The data contain about 12,000 clones, 88% of them singletons. Germline-derived CDR1 and CDR2 are MDHEN and SYDVKM. The CDR3 runs 14 residues. V dropped 6 bases and J dropped 4 bases, with 14 bases sitting between them. The chain combines TRBV28 with TRBJ2-3, with TRBD2 as a possible D gene (5 bases). This receptor was obtained from a human donor in a cohort sampled during active COVID-19. Sequenced: peripheral blood. The CDR3 protein is CASRPPTGADTQYF. The CDR3 nucleotides read TGTGCCAGCAGGCCCCCTACCGGGGCAGATACGCAGTATTTT.